These T cell receptor beta chains were read from a single sample in a study of blood T cell repertoires in COVID-19. TCRdb's copy holds only in-frame clones and misses some; the assay was immunoSEQ multiplex PCR. The table has approximately 270,000 clones, approximately 85% seen once; the top ten hold more than 4%. Sequencing was performed on PBMCs or T cells enriched from blood (not recorded which). These receptors originate from a woman in her twenties or thirties who had recovered from COVID-19. Each CDR3 is given with its conserved first and last residue. Each record gives: D gene, clone size, V gene, J gene, CDR3 protein. The D gene is left open where the match is weak. Only some rows state a clone size, as once, few, many or a class for expanded clones.

D gene: .
clone size: .
V gene: TRBV6-5
J gene: TRBJ2-1
CDR3 protein: CASTSGGPSYNEQFF

D gene: .
clone size: once
V gene: TRBV27
J gene: TRBJ1-1
CDR3 protein: CASSLTVPLEAFF

D gene: TRBD1
clone size: .
V gene: TRBV28
J gene: TRBJ2-6
CDR3 protein: CASQGAQVLGANVLTF

D gene: TRBD1
clone size: .
V gene: TRBV7-3
J gene: TRBJ2-6
CDR3 protein: CASSLTNTGTGRFGSGANVLTF

D gene: TRBD1
clone size: .
V gene: TRBV28
J gene: TRBJ1-6
CDR3 protein: CASRGGQNNSPLHF

D gene: .
clone size: .
V gene: TRBV7-6
J gene: TRBJ2-1
CDR3 protein: CASSLTRGLSEEQFF

D gene: .
clone size: .
V gene: TRBV11-2
J gene: TRBJ1-4
CDR3 protein: CASSPLGGRTNEKLFF

D gene: .
clone size: .
V gene: TRBV28
J gene: TRBJ2-4
CDR3 protein: CASSPYLRSDSRGNNIQYF

D gene: TRBD1
clone size: .
V gene: TRBV19
J gene: TRBJ2-7
CDR3 protein: CASNPGQESYEQYF

D gene: .
clone size: .
V gene: TRBV18
J gene: TRBJ2-1
CDR3 protein: CASSISYSESGEQFF

D gene: TRBD1
clone size: .
V gene: TRBV5-1
J gene: TRBJ2-6
CDR3 protein: CASSATGPGANVLTF

D gene: TRBD1
clone size: .
V gene: TRBV6-1
J gene: TRBJ2-3
CDR3 protein: CASSGPRQGAIDTQYF

D gene: .
clone size: .
V gene: TRBV7-9
J gene: TRBJ2-3
CDR3 protein: CASSLAVSGTDTQYF

D gene: .
clone size: .
V gene: TRBV30
J gene: TRBJ2-1
CDR3 protein: CAWLVVRQKYNEQFF

D gene: .
clone size: .
V gene: TRBV2
J gene: TRBJ1-5
CDR3 protein: CASSEDRAGNQPQHF

D gene: .
clone size: few
V gene: TRBV3-1/TRBV3-2
J gene: TRBJ2-5
CDR3 protein: CASSPVGGAQYF

D gene: .
clone size: .
V gene: TRBV28
J gene: TRBJ2-7
CDR3 protein: CASSWFSGSEQYF

D gene: .
clone size: .
V gene: TRBV20-1
J gene: TRBJ1-2
CDR3 protein: CSASPSRTSSGYTF

D gene: .
clone size: .
V gene: TRBV24-1
J gene: TRBJ2-1
CDR3 protein: CATSTTGSSYNEQFF

D gene: TRBD2
clone size: .
V gene: TRBV29-1
J gene: TRBJ2-7
CDR3 protein: CSVRTSGGSGEQYF

D gene: .
clone size: .
V gene: TRBV7-9
J gene: TRBJ1-2
CDR3 protein: CASSLAPIYGYTF

D gene: TRBD2
clone size: .
V gene: TRBV24-1
J gene: TRBJ2-5
CDR3 protein: CATSDTGRGTRETQYF

D gene: TRBD1
clone size: .
V gene: TRBV28
J gene: TRBJ2-4
CDR3 protein: CASRGQGANIQYF

D gene: TRBD1
clone size: .
V gene: TRBV5-6
J gene: TRBJ1-2
CDR3 protein: CASSLETGNRYGYTF

D gene: .
clone size: .
V gene: TRBV3-1/TRBV3-2
J gene: TRBJ2-3
CDR3 protein: CASSQGGTITDTQYF